What follows describes a single T cell receptor (beta chain). Produced via immunoSEQ multiplex PCR; TCRdb's table is partial and in-frame only. The sample carries 250,000 to 300,000 clones, around 86% recorded once. The length of the CDR3 is 15 residues. Unmatched junction bases numbered 6, after V lost 2 bases and J lost 4 bases. Germline CDR1 and CDR2: KGHDR and SFDVKD. These data originate in a study of blood T cell repertoires in COVID-19. Enrolled through a virtual design, the participants were between roughly 18 and 90 years of age and came from fewer than 30 US areas. This rearrangement joins TRBV24-1 to TRBJ2-7; 8 bases line up with TRBD1. Material: PBMCs or T cells enriched from blood (not recorded which). The receptor's source is a man younger than 35 who had recovered from COVID-19. CDR3 bases: TGTGCCACCAGTGATTCGAGGACAGGGCCATACGAGCAGTACTTC. It is translated as CATSDSRTGPYEQYF.